This TCR beta chain was captured in a study of CD4 T cells in relation to SARS-CoV-2 and coronaviruses. The protocol was immunoSEQ multiplex PCR, while the TCRdb copy is restricted to in-frame clones and leaves out a portion. Of 20,000 to 25,000 clones listed, about 80% were seen once; the top ten hold roughly an eighth. Trimming removed 8 bases at V and 4 bases at J, with 15 bases between. The V gene's germline CDR1 is MDHEN and CDR2 SYDVKM. The CDR3 length is 14 residues. Unexposed donor CD4+ T cells date from about 2010-2018, before the COVID-19 pandemic. Isolation of CD4+ T cells took place after roughly nine days in culture. This clone was observed a single time. The antigen remains undetermined.

This chain connects TRBV28 to TRBJ1-3; TRBD1 might be the D (5 bases). The sequenced material came from CD4+ T cells from PBMCs, cultured in vitro. The sequence came from a human donor in good health. Here the CDR3 reads CASSNRFAGNTIYF. CDR3 in DNA: TGTGCCAGCTCGAACAGGTTTGCGGGAAACACCATATATTTT.